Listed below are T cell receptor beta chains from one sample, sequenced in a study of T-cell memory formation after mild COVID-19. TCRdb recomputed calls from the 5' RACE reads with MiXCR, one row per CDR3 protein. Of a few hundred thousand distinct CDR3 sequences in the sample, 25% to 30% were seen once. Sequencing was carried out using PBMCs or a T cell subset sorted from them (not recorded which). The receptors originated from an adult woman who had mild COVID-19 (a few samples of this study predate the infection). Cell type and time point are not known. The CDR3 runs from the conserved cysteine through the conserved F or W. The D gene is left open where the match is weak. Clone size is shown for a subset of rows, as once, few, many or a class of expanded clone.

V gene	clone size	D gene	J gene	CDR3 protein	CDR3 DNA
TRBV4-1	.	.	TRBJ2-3	CASSSLGALAEIGTDTQYF	TGCGCCAGCAGCTCTCTCGGGGCCCTAGCCGAGATCGGCACAGATACGCAGTATTTT
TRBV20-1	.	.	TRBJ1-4	CSATSPLTNEKLFF	TGCAGTGCTACCTCCCCCCTGACTAATGAAAAACTGTTTTTT
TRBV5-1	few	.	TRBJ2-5	CASSPVGAETQYF	TGCGCCAGCAGTCCGGTGGGGGCCGAGACCCAGTACTTC
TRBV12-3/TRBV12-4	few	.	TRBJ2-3	CASSFGYTDTQYF	TGTGCCAGCAGTTTCGGGTACACAGATACGCAGTATTTT
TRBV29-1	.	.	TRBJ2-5	CSVVGEETQYF	TGCAGCGTTGTTGGGGAAGAGACCCAGTACTTC
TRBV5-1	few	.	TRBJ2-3	CASSSSGQSHTDTQYF	TGCGCCAGCAGCTCTTCCGGACAGAGCCACACAGATACGCAGTATTTT
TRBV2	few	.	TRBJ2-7	CASRPSLLDSLDEQYF	TGTGCCAGCAGACCCTCCTTACTTGATTCTTTAGACGAGCAGTACTTC
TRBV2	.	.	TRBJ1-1	CASSTAQMNTEAFF	TGTGCCAGCAGTACCGCACAAATGAACACTGAAGCTTTCTTT
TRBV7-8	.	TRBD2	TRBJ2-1	CASSSVAGGQFASYNEQFF	TGTGCCAGCAGCTCGGTAGCGGGAGGGCAGTTTGCTTCCTACAATGAGCAGTTCTTC
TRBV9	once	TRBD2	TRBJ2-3	CASSPRQGLAGTDTQYF	TGTGCCAGCAGCCCCCGACAGGGACTAGCGGGCACAGATACGCAGTATTTT
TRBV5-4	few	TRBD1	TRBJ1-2	CASSATGTGGYGYTF	TGTGCCAGCAGCGCAACCGGGACAGGGGGCTATGGCTACACCTTC
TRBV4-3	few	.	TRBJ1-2	CASSPSSGAGGYTF	TGCGCCAGCAGCCCCTCGTCAGGGGCGGGTGGCTACACCTTC
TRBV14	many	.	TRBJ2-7	CASSDHNFYEQYF	TGTGCCAGCAGCGATCATAACTTCTACGAGCAGTACTTC
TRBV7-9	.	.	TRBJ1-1	CASIGGRTGRNGEAFF	TGTGCCAGCATCGGCGGGCGAACAGGAAGGAACGGTGAAGCTTTCTTT